This T cell receptor (beta chain) was identified during a study of T cell changes during pregnancy in multiple sclerosis. V trimming: 4 bases; J trimming: 7 bases; junction bases outside the gene matches: 1. Germline V lookup: CDR1 SEHNR, CDR2 FQNEAQ (reference sequence). The CDR3 is 11 amino acids. Only in-frame clones appear in the TCRdb table, and some are missing; sequencing was by immunoSEQ multiplex PCR. The sample has tens of thousands of clones; 93% are singletons. The clonotype originates from a female donor with multiple sclerosis, enrolled in a pregnancy study. The sequences come from peripheral blood, collected after pregnancy. The V gene is TRBV7-9, the J gene TRBJ2-7; 7 bases fit TRBD2. The DNA for the CDR3 is TGTGCCAGCAGCTCTAGCGGAGAGCAGTACTTC. As protein: CASSSSGEQYF.